The rows below give T cell receptor beta chains drawn from one sample of a study of cytomegalovirus exposure and HLA in healthy donors. Here immunoSEQ multiplex PCR was the method, and the copy in TCRdb shows in-frame clones only, minus some. The sample records about 130,000 clones, less than 85% being singletons. Material for sequencing was PBMCs. Receptors were obtained from a young man in good health and CMV-seropositive. Both conserved end residues are part of each CDR3. The D gene is left open where the match is weak. Size values are once, few and many counts, or a class for expanded clones, and some rows have none.

d_call | j_call | v_call | clone_size | cdr3_nt | cdr3_aa
NA | TRBJ1-4 | TRBV6-1 | few | TGTGCCAGCAGTGAGTCAAACAGGAGAGCATTTGAAAAACTGTTTTTT | CASSESNRRAFEKLFF
NA | TRBJ1-6 | TRBV30 | NA | TGTGCCTGGAGTGTACTGTCCCAGGCCCTCCACTTT | CAWSVLSQALHF
NA | TRBJ2-3 | TRBV21-1 | once | TGTGCCAGCAGCAAAACAGGACAGGGGACAGATACGCAGTATTTT | CASSKTGQGTDTQYF
TRBD1 | TRBJ1-5 | TRBV6-1 | NA | TGTGCCAGCAGTGAATGGGAGACAGGGGGTCGTAATCAGCCCCAGCATTTT | CASSEWETGGRNQPQHF
NA | TRBJ2-3 | TRBV7-9 | NA | TGTGCCAGCAGCAAACAGGGTGGTAGCTCAGATACGCAGTATTTT | CASSKQGGSSDTQYF
NA | TRBJ2-7 | TRBV7-8 | NA | TGTGCCAGCAGCTCACGCCCTATGCTGTACTACGAGCAGTACTTC | CASSSRPMLYYEQYF
NA | TRBJ1-4 | TRBV2 | NA | TGTGCCAGCAGTGGCCTCGGCCAGGACTTTAATGAAAAACTGTTTTTT | CASSGLGQDFNEKLFF
NA | TRBJ2-1 | TRBV6-1 | NA | TGTGCCAGCAGTGATTTTAGCTCCTACAATGAGCAGTTCTTC | CASSDFSSYNEQFF
TRBD1 | TRBJ2-2 | TRBV18 | NA | TGTGCCAGCTCGCCTTGGGACAGGCCGAACACCGGGGAGCTGTTTTTT | CASSPWDRPNTGELFF
TRBD1 | TRBJ1-2 | TRBV29-1 | NA | TGCAGCGTTGGGCCAACAGGGGGCCAGGTAGACGGCTACACCTTC | CSVGPTGGQVDGYTF
NA | TRBJ2-7 | TRBV29-1 | NA | TGCAGCGTGGGCAGGAACCAATACGAGCAGTACTTC | CSVGRNQYEQYF